This T cell receptor beta chain was documented in a study of CD8+CD57+ T cells in acquired aplastic anemia. Whole-study context: The mean DNA yield obtained from sorted CD4+ and CD8+ cells came to roughly 3.4 ug. Study-wide results and limits: Common to patients and controls were twenty-nine CD8+ CDR3 sequences.

Using genomic DNA as the template, TCR beta VDJ and CDR3 profiling was carried out. One entry per CDR3 protein, called by TCRdb with MiXCR from the reads. This sample has about 200,000 distinct CDR3 sequences, with 34% found just once. As regards this clonotype: Its antigen is unknown.

The CDR3 length is 14 residues. Trimming pared 5 bases from V and 2 bases from J, leaving 14 bases between. Germline lookup yields CDR1 SGHDT and CDR2 YYEEEE. The rearrangement links TRBV5-6 to TRBJ2-7, with D possibly TRBD1 on 6 matching bases. What was sequenced was sorted CD4+, CD8+, or CD8+CD57+ T cells (not recorded which) from PBMCs. This TCR came from a human donor in good health, serving as a control. The CDR3 region has the DNA TGTGCCAGCAGAAGGGCAGGGGACCCCTACGAGCAGTACTTC. Its protein is CASRRAGDPYEQYF.